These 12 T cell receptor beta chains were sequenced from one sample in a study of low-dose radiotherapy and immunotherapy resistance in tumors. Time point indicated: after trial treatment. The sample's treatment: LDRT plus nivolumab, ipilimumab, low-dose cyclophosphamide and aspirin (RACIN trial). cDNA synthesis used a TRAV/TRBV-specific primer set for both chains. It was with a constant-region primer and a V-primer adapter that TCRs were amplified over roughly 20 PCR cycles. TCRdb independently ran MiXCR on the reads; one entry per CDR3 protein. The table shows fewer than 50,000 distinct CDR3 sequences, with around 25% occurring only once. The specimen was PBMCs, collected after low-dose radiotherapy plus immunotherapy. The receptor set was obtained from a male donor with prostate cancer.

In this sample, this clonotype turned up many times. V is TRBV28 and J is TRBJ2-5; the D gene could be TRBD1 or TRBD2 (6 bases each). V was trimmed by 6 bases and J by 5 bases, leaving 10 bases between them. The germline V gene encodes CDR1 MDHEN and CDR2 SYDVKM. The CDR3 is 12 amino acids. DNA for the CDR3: TGTGCCAGCAGCGGGGGCAGGGAGACCCAGTACTTC. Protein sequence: CASSGGRETQYF.

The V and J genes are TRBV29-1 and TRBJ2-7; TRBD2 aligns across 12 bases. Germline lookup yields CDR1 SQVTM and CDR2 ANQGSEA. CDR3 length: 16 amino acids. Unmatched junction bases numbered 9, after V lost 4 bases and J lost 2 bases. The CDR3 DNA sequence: TGCAGCGTTGCTGGGCTAGCGGGAGGGCCTCCCTACGAGCAGTACTTC. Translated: CSVAGLAGGPPYEQYF.

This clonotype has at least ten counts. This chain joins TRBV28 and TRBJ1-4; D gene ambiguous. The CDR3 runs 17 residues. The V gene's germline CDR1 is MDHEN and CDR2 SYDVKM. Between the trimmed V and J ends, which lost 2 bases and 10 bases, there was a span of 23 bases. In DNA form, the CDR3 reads TGTGCCAGCAGTTTAAATACCCCTCCGGCCCAAAGAGTAAAACTGTTTTTT. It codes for CASSLNTPPAQRVKLFF.

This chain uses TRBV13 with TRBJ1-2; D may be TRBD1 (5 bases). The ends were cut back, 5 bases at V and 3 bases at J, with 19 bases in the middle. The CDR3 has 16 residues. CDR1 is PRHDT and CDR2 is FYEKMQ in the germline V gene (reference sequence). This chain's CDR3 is CASSAPGEAGHYGYTF. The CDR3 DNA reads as TGTGCCAGCAGCGCCCCCGGGGAGGCAGGGCACTATGGCTACACCTTC.

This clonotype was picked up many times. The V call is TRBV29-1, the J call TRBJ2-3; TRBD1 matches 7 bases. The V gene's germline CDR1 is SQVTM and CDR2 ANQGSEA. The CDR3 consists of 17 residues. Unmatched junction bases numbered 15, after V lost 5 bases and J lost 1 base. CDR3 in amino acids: CSVKGQHDLAGTDTQYF. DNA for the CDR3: TGCAGCGTTAAGGGACAGCACGATCTAGCTGGCACAGATACGCAGTATTTT.

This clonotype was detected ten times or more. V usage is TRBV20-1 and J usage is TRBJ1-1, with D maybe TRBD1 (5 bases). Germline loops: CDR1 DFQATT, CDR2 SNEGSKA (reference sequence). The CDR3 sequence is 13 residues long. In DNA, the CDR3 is TGCAGCGCCGGACACACCATGACATTTGAAGCTTTCTTT. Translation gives CSAGHTMTFEAFF.

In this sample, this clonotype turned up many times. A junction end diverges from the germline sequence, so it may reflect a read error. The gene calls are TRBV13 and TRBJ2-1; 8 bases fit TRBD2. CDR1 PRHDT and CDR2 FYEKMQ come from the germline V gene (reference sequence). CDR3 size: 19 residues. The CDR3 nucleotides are TGTGCCAGCAGCGTAGGGTCAGGAGGACTAAGCGGGGGTTCGTGGGAGCAGTTCTTC. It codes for CASSVGSGGLSGGSWEQFF.

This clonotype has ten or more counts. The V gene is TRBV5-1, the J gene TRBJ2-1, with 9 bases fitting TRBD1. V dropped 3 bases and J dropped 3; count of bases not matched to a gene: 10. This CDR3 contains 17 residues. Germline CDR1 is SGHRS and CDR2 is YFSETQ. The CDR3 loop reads CASSYRRTGVDYNEQFF. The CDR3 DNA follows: TGCGCCAGCAGCTACCGTAGGACAGGGGTTGACTACAATGAGCAGTTCTTC. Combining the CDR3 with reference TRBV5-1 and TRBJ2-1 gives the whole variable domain KAGVTQTPRYLIKTRGQQVTLSCSPISGHRSVSWYQQTPGQGLQFLFEYFSETQRNKGNFPGRFSGRQFSNSRSEMNVSTLELGDSALYLCASSYRRTGVDYNEQFFGPGTRLTVL.

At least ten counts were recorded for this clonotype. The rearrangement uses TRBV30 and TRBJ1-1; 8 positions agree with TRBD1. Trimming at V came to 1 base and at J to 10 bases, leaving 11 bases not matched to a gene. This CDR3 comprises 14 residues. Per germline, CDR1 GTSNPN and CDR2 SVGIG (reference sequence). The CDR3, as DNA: TGTGCCTGGAGTGGGACAGGGAAGGGGCCAAGAGCTTTCTTT. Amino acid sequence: CAWSGTGKGPRAFF.

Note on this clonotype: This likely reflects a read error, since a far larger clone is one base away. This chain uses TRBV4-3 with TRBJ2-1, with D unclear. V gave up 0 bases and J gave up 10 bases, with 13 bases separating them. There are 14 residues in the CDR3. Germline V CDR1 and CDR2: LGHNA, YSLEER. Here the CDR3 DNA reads TGCGCCAGCAGCCAAGATTTGGGTGGCTACGAGCAGTTCTTC. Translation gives CASSQDLGGYEQFF.

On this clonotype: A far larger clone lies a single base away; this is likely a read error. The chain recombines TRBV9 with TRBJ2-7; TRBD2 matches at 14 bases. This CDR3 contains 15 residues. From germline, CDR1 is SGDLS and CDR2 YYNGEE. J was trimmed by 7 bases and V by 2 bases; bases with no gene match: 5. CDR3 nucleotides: TGTGCCAGCAGCGTCGGGACTAGCGGGGGTCATGAGCAGTACTTC. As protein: CASSVGTSGGHEQYF. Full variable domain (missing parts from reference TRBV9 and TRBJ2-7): DSGVTQTPKHLITATGQRVTLRCSPRSGDLSVYWYQQSLDQGLQFLIQYYNGEERAKGNILERFSAQQFPDLHSELNLSSLELGDSALYFCASSVGTSGGHEQYFGPGTRLTVT.

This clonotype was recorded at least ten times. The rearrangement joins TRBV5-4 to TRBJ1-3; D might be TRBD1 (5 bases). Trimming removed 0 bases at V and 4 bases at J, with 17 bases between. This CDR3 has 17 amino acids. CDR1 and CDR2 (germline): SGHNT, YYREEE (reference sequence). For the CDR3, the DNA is TGTGCCAGCAGCTTGGAAGGGGCAGGGTCGAGGGGAAACACCATATATTTT. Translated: CASSLEGAGSRGNTIYF.